A selection of T cell receptor beta chains follows, all from one sample in a study of blood T cells in healthy people across ages. A single record per CDR3 protein comes from TCRdb applying MiXCR to the 5' RACE reads. The sample shows around 580,000 distinct CDR3 sequences, under 55% of them seen only once. Sequenced input: blood. The origin of the receptors is an elderly man in good health. Both conserved end residues are part of each CDR3. A D gene is named only where the DNA matches it firmly. Size values are once, few and many counts, or a class for expanded clones, and some rows have none.

V gene	J gene	clone size	D gene	CDR3 DNA	CDR3 protein
TRBV7-2	TRBJ2-3	NA	NA	TGTGCCAGCAGCGGTAGCGGAACCCCTAGCACAGATACGCAGTATTTT	CASSGSGTPSTDTQYF
TRBV20-1	TRBJ2-1	once	NA	TGCAGTGCTAGAGATGACGATGAGCAGTTCTTC	CSARDDDEQFF
TRBV7-9	TRBJ2-5	NA	NA	TGTGTCAGCAGCTCGGTAGTGGAGACCCAGTACTTC	CVSSSVVETQYF
TRBV20-1	TRBJ2-7	NA	NA	TGCAGTGCTAGGGGTGAAAGGGGATGGGGCTACGAGCAGTACTTC	CSARGERGWGYEQYF
TRBV7-2	TRBJ2-5	few	NA	TGTGCCAGCAGCTTTCGGGTCCAAGAGACCCAGTACTTC	CASSFRVQETQYF
TRBV7-2	TRBJ2-1	NA	TRBD2	TGTGCCAGCAGCTTAATGGGACTAGGCTACAATGAGCAGTTCTTC	CASSLMGLGYNEQFF
TRBV24-1	TRBJ1-2	NA	TRBD1	TGTGCCACCAGTGACCGGGACAGGGGGCCGGGCGGCTACACCTTC	CATSDRDRGPGGYTF
TRBV7-2	TRBJ2-7	NA	NA	TGTGCCAGCAGCCCCGTATTGGGGGGTTCCTACGAGCAGTACTTC	CASSPVLGGSYEQYF
TRBV29-1	TRBJ2-3	NA	NA	TGCAGCGTTAGGGACGCGAGGGATACGCAGTATTTT	CSVRDARDTQYF
TRBV28	TRBJ2-1	NA	NA	TGTGCCAGCCTTCGGGGGAGGTCCTACAATGAGCAGTTCTTC	CASLRGRSYNEQFF
TRBV20-1	TRBJ1-2	NA	NA	TGCAGTGTGGTACAGAACTATGGCTACACCTTC	CSVVQNYGYTF
TRBV6-4	TRBJ2-1	NA	TRBD2	TGTGCCAGCAGTGGGCGGGAGTCGTGGAATGAGCAGTTCTTC	CASSGRESWNEQFF
TRBV20-1	TRBJ2-7	NA	NA	TGCAGTGCTAGAGTTGGCGGATCCTACGAGCAGTACTTC	CSARVGGSYEQYF
TRBV6-6	TRBJ1-6	many	NA	TGTGCCAGCAGTTACATGGGGGGTGGCAATTCACCCCTCCACTTT	CASSYMGGGNSPLHF
TRBV29-1	TRBJ2-7	NA	TRBD1	TGCAGCGTTTCATCCGGGACAGGGGCCGACCTTAGCTCCTACGAGCAGTACTTC	CSVSSGTGADLSSYEQYF
TRBV11-2	TRBJ2-2	NA	NA	TGTGCCAGCAGCTTAGTCCCGGGACACACCGGGGAGCTGTTTTTT	CASSLVPGHTGELFF
TRBV7-2	TRBJ2-7	NA	NA	TGTGCCAGCAGCTTAGGGGGATACCACGAGCGGTACTTC	CASSLGGYHERYF
TRBV2	TRBJ2-6	few	NA	TGTGCCAGCAGCCAAGGGGGGTACTCTGGGGCCAACGTCCTGACTTTC	CASSQGGYSGANVLTF
TRBV6-6	TRBJ2-6	medium-sized	NA	TGTGCCAGCAGTCGAAGTATCTCTGGGGCCAACGTCCTGACTTTC	CASSRSISGANVLTF
TRBV12-3/TRBV12-4	TRBJ1-1	NA	NA	TGTGCCAGCAGTTTCAGGCGGAAAGACACTGAAGCTTTCTTT	CASSFRRKDTEAFF
TRBV30	TRBJ2-5	NA	TRBD2	TGTGCCTGGAGTCGAGCGGGAGGCCCTCAAGAGACCCAGTACTTC	CAWSRAGGPQETQYF
TRBV29-1	TRBJ2-7	NA	NA	TGCAGCGCAGGGGGGACAGCCGATACCTACGAGCAGTACTTC	CSAGGTADTYEQYF
TRBV7-9	TRBJ2-7	few	TRBD1	TGTGCCAGCAGCCACGACGGGACAGGGCCCTACGAGCAGTACTTC	CASSHDGTGPYEQYF
TRBV7-9	TRBJ1-1	NA	NA	TGTGCCAGCAGCTTAGAGATGGCGGGGAAAGCTTTCTTT	CASSLEMAGKAFF
TRBV29-1	TRBJ2-1	NA	TRBD2	TGCAGCGTTGAAGATGGGAGCGGGAGGAACGACAATGAGCAGTTCTTC	CSVEDGSGRNDNEQFF
TRBV5-4	TRBJ2-5	once	NA	TGTGCCAGCAGCTTGAAGGACTCCGCACAAGAGACCCAGTACTTC	CASSLKDSAQETQYF
TRBV25-1	TRBJ2-5	NA	NA	TGTGCCAGCAGTGATCACCGACTTAATCAAGAGACCCAGTACTTC	CASSDHRLNQETQYF
TRBV30	TRBJ1-2	NA	NA	TGTGCCTGGACTTGCAGGGGAAGGGGCTACACCTTC	CAWTCRGRGYTF
TRBV9	TRBJ2-5	few	TRBD1	TGTGCCAGCAGCGTAGAGGGGGCTGGGACCCAGTACTTC	CASSVEGAGTQYF
TRBV9	TRBJ2-3	NA	TRBD1	TGTGCCGGCAGCGCTACAGGGGGCCTCACAGATACGCAGTATTTT	CAGSATGGLTDTQYF
TRBV20-1	TRBJ2-1	once	NA	TGCAGTGCTAGCGGCGGGGTTGGCAATGAGCAGTTCTTC	CSASGGVGNEQFF
TRBV29-1	TRBJ1-1	few	NA	TGCAGCGTTGTCCCCCGTACGGGACAAACTGAAGCTTTCTTT	CSVVPRTGQTEAFF
TRBV7-9	TRBJ1-5	once	NA	TGTGCCAGCAGCTTGGGTGTGACGGGCAATCAGCCCCAGCATTTT	CASSLGVTGNQPQHF